This TCR beta chain came from a study of CD8+ T cells in alopecia areata. Noted treatment: oral pan-JAK inhibitor, 5-10 mg twice daily. This clone was seen a few times. Its antigen is unidentified. Extracted from the samples, RNA was reverse transcribed into cDNA to serve as the sequencing template. Sequenced by immunoSEQ multiplex PCR; TCRdb stores in-frame clones only, minus some. The repertoire consists of some 180,000 clones, with roughly 50% occurring once and the leading ten covering 10% to 12%. Study findings and constraints: Compared with mice, patients displayed less clear TCR sharing, possibly for HLA-related reasons.

This clonotype was sampled from a human donor with alopecia areata. Sequences were derived from CD8+ T cells sorted from blood, sampled at week 24, from a patient treated with tofacitinib.

The CDR3 sequence is CASSYTETNYGYTF. The CDR3 region has the DNA TGTGCCAGCAGCTATACAGAGACTAACTATGGCTACACCTTC. This chain uses TRBV5-6 with TRBJ1-2, with D unresolved. Germline CDR1 is SGHDT and CDR2 is YYEEEE. CDR3 length equals 14 residues. The V end lost 3 bases, the J end lost 0 bases, and 9 bases lay between the germline ends.